The rows below give T cell receptor beta chains drawn from one sample of a study of T cell repertoires in cytomegalovirus infection. TCRdb reprocessed the reads via MiXCR and lists one record per CDR3 protein. The repertoire holds a few hundred thousand distinct CDR3 sequences, about a sixth seen once, with around 12% in the top ten. Sample: PBMCs. These TCRs come from a human donor in good health (CMV status not recorded). Some clones in this sample may be carry-over from other donors' samples. Both conserved end residues are part of each CDR3. Each record gives: D gene, CDR3 length, V gene, J gene, clone size, CDR3 protein, CDR3 DNA. The D gene is left open where the match is weak. Clone size appears in some rows only: once, few, many, or a class for an expanded clone.

>-|16|TRBV10-3|TRBJ1-6|many
CAISTQGNSYNSPLHF
TGTGCCATCAGTACTCAGGGAAACTCCTATAATTCACCCCTCCACTTT
>-|13|TRBV20-1|TRBJ1-5|-
CSAILGLNQPQHF
TGCAGTGCTATCCTCGGGCTAAATCAGCCCCAGCATTTT
>-|14|TRBV7-9|TRBJ2-1|few
CASRPKATYNEQFF
TGTGCCAGCAGACCCAAGGCCACCTACAATGAGCAGTTCTTC
>TRBD2|16|TRBV29-1|TRBJ2-3|-
CSVGGTSGGASDTQYF
TGCAGCGTTGGTGGGACTAGCGGGGGGGCTTCAGATACGCAGTATTTT
>-|16|TRBV3-1|TRBJ1-3|-
CASSQVVGLAGNTIYF
TGTGCCAGCAGCCAAGTCGTGGGGTTAGCTGGAAACACCATATATTTT
>-|12|TRBV29-1|TRBJ1-1|few
CSGQMGNTEAFF
TGCAGCGGACAAATGGGGAACACTGAAGCTTTCTTT
>-|16|TRBV5-4|TRBJ2-7|-
CASSHKSSFKTYEQYF
TGTGCCAGCAGCCACAAAAGTTCCTTCAAGACCTACGAGCAGTACTTC
>-|13|TRBV7-2|TRBJ1-2|many
CASSSQWNYGYTF
TGTGCCAGCAGCTCACAGTGGAACTATGGCTACACCTTC
>TRBD1|14|TRBV20-1|TRBJ1-4|-
CSARAQGAEEKLFF
TGCAGTGCTAGAGCACAGGGGGCTGAAGAAAAACTGTTTTTT
>-|16|TRBV10-3|TRBJ2-3|few
CAISESPGLFADTQYF
TGTGCCATCAGTGAGTCGCCAGGACTTTTCGCAGATACGCAGTATTTT
>-|17|TRBV7-2|TRBJ1-3|many
CASSVVPGASSGNTIYF
TGTGCCAGCAGCGTCGTACCGGGAGCGAGTTCTGGAAACACCATATATTTT
>TRBD1|15|TRBV7-2|TRBJ2-3|many
CASSQRTGSTDTQYF
TGTGCCAGCAGCCAGCGGACAGGGAGCACAGATACGCAGTATTTT